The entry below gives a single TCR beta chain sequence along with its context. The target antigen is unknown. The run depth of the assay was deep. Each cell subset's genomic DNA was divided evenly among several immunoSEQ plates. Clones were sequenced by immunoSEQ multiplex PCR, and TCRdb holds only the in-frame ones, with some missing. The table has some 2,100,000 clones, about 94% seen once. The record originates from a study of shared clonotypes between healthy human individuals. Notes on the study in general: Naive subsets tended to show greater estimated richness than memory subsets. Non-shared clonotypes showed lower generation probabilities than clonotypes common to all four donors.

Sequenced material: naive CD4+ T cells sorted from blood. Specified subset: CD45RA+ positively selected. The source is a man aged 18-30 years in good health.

The CDR3 DNA follows: TGTGCCAGCAGTGAAAACAGGGGGAAGTTGAATGAGCAGTTCTTC. Residues: CASSENRGKLNEQFF. The rearrangement uses TRBV2 and TRBJ2-1; 8 nucleotides align to TRBD1. CDR3 length equals 15 residues. From germline, CDR1 is SNHLY and CDR2 FYNNEI. The V gene end was trimmed by 2 bases and the J gene end by 7 bases; junction bases not matched to a gene: 7.